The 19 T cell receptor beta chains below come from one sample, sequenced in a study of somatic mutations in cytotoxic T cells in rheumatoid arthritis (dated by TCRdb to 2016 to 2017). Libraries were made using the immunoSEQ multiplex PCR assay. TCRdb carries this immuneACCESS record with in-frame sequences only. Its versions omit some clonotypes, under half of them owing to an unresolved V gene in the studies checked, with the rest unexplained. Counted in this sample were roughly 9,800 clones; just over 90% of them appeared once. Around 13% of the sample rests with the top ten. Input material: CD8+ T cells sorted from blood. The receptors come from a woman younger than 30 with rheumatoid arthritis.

DNA of the CDR3: TGTGCCATCTCTCCCGGGGGCTACAATGAGCAGTTCTTC. It yields the protein CAISPGGYNEQFF. The genes are TRBV28 and TRBJ2-1; D may be TRBD2 (6 bases). The CDR3 runs 13 residues. Trimming took 10 bases from V and 3 from J, leaving 13 bases between them. The V gene's germline CDR1 is MDHEN and CDR2 SYDVKM.

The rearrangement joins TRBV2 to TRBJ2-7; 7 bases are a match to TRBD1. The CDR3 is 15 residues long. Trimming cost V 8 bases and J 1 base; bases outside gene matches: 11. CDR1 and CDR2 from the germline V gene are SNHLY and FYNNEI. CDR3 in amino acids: CASSVGTGQSYEQYF. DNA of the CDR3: TGTGCCAGCTCTGTTGGTACGGGACAGTCCTACGAGCAGTACTTC.

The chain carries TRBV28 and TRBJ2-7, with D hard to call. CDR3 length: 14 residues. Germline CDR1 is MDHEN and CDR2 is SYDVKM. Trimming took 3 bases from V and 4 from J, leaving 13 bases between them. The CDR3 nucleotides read TGTGCCAGCAGTTTTTCAATTTTCCAATACGAGCAGTACTTC. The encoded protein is CASSFSIFQYEQYF.

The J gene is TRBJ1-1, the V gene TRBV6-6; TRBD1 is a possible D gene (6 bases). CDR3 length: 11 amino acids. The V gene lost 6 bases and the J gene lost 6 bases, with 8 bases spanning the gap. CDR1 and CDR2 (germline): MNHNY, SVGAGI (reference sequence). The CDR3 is CASSQGSEAFF. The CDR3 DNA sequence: TGTGCCAGCAGCCAGGGGTCTGAAGCTTTCTTT.

CDR3 bases: TGTGCCAGCAGGGCCCGATACGGGACAGTAAATGAAAAACTGTTTTTT. Its protein product is CASRARYGTVNEKLFF. This chain connects TRBV2 to TRBJ1-4; 7 bases match TRBD1. The CDR3 loop spans 16 amino acids. J was trimmed by 5 bases and V by 6 bases; bases with no gene match: 12. Germline CDR1 is SNHLY and CDR2 is FYNNEI.

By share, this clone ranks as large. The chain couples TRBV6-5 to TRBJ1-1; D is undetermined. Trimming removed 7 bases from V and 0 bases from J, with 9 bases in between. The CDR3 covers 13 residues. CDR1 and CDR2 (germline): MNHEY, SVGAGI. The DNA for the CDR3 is TGTGCCAGCATATCGGGGATGAACACTGAAGCTTTCTTT. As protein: CASISGMNTEAFF.

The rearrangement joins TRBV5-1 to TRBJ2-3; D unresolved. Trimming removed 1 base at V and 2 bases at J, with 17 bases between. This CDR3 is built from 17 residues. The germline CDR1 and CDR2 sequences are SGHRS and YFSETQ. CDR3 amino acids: CASSLSPLEDYTDTQYF. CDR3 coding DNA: TGCGCCAGCAGCTTGTCCCCGCTAGAGGATTACACAGATACGCAGTATTTT.

This chain's CDR3 is CASSEAFKSYSGETQYF. CDR3 in DNA: TGTGCCAGCAGTGAAGCCTTCAAGTCGTACTCGGGGGAGACCCAGTACTTC. The rearrangement joins TRBV6-1 to TRBJ2-5; D possibly corresponds to TRBD2 (5 bases). The CDR3 is made up of 17 amino acids. Germline V gene data show CDR1 as MNHNS and CDR2 as SASEGT. Trimming shortened V by 0 bases and J by 5 bases, and 19 bases separated the two germline ends.

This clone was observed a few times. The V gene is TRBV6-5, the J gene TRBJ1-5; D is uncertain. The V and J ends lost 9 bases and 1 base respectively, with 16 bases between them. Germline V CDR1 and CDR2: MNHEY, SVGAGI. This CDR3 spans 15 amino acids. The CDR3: CASRRTSRSNQPQHF. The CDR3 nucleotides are TGTGCCAGTCGACGCACTAGTCGGAGCAATCAGCCCCAGCATTTT.

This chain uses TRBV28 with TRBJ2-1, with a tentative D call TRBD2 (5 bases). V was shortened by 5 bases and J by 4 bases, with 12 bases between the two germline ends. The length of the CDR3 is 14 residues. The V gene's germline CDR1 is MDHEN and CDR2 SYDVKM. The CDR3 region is CASSPQAAYNEQFF. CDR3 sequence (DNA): TGTGCCAGCAGTCCCCAAGCGGCTTACAATGAGCAGTTCTTC.

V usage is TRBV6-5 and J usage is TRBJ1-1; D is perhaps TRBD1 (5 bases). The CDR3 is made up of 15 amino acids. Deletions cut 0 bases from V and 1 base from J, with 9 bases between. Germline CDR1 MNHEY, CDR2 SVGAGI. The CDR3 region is CASSYSGLGNTEAFF. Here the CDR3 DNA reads TGTGCCAGCAGTTACTCGGGACTGGGGAACACTGAAGCTTTCTTT.

The CDR3 protein is CASSLTRGTDTQYF. The CDR3 nucleotides are TGTGCCAGCAGCTTAACTAGGGGCACAGATACGCAGTATTTT. The gene calls are TRBV7-9 and TRBJ2-3, with D possibly TRBD2 on 5 matching bases. Germline V gene data show CDR1 as SEHNR and CDR2 as FQNEAQ (reference sequence). Trimming pared 2 bases from V and 1 base from J, leaving 7 bases between. The CDR3 runs to 14 residues.

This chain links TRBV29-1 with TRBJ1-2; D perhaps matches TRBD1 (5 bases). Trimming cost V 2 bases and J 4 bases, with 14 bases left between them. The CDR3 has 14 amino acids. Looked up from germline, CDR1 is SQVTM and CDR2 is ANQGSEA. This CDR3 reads CSVEFLTDGYGYTF. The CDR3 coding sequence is TGCAGCGTTGAATTTCTGACAGATGGCTATGGCTACACCTTC.

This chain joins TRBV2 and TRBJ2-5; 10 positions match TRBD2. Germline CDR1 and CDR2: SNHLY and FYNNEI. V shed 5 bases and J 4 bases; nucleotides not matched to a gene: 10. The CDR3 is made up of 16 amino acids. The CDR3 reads CASSLQRGGVRETQYF. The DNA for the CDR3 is TGTGCCAGCAGTCTTCAGCGGGGGGGGGTACGAGAGACCCAGTACTTC. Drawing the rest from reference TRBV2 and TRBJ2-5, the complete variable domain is EPEVTQTPSHQVTQMGQEVILRCVPISNHLYFYWYRQILGQKVEFLVSFYNNEISEKSEIFDDQFSVERPDGSNFTLKIRSTKLEDSAMYFCASSLQRGGVRETQYFGPGTRLLVL.

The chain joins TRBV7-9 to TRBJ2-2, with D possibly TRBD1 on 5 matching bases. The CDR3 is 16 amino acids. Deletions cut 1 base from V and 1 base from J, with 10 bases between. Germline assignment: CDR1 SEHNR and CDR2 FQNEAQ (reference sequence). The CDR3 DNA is TGTGCCAGCAGCTTAGGGCTCAGGGTGAACACCGGGGAGCTGTTTTTT. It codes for CASSLGLRVNTGELFF.

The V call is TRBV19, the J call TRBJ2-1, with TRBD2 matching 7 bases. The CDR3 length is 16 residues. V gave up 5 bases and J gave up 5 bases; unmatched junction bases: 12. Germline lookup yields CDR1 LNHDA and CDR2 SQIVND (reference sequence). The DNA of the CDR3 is TGTGCCAGTAGTCCGCACCCTAGCGGACCAAACAATGAGCAGTTCTTC. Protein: CASSPHPSGPNNEQFF.

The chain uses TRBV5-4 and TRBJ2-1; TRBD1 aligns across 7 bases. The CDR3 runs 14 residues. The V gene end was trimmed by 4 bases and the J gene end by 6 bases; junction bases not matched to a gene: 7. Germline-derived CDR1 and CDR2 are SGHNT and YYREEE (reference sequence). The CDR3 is CASSRQGDGNEQFF. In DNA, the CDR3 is TGTGCCAGCAGCCGACAGGGCGACGGCAATGAGCAGTTCTTC.

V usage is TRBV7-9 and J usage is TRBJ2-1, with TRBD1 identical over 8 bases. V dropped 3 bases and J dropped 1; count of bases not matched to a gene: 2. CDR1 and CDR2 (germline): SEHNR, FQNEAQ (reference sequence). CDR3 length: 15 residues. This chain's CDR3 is CASSLDRVSYNEQFF. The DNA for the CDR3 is TGTGCCAGCAGCTTGGACAGGGTATCCTACAATGAGCAGTTCTTC.

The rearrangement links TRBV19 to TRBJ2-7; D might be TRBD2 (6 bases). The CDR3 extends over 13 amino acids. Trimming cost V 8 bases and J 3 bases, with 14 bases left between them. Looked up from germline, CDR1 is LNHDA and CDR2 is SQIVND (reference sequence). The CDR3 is CASSSDSGYEQYF. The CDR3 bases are TGTGCCAGTTCGTCGGATAGCGGCTACGAGCAGTACTTC.